The T cell receptor beta chain described here comes from a study of OX40 agonist ivuxolimab in advanced cancers. For the study at large: Dose-escalation patients had hepatocellular carcinoma, melanoma, renal cell or head and neck cancer.

From germline, CDR1 is MDHEN and CDR2 SYDVKM. The CDR3 totals 15 residues. V was pared by 6 bases and J by 0 bases, with 14 bases between. Concerning this clone: Its antigen is still unknown.

Profiled with immunoSEQ multiplex PCR; TCRdb holds only in-frame clones, not every one. The sample holds about 52,000 clones, roughly 88% seen once. Whole-study results and caveats: On average, a greater number of expanded clones characterised CD8+ T cells relative to CD4+.

The sequencing used CD4+ or CD8+ T cells sorted from blood, collected in a trial of the OX40 agonist ivuxolimab. This TCR came from an adult with an advanced solid tumor such as melanoma, head and neck, liver or kidney cancer. This rearrangement joins TRBV28 to TRBJ1-1; no clear D gene. CDR3 amino acids: CASSLPQVMNTEAFF. CDR3 DNA: TGTGCCAGCAGCCTACCGCAGGTGATGAACACTGAAGCTTTCTTT.